The T cell receptor beta chain described here comes from a study of cytomegalovirus exposure and HLA in healthy donors. As for the study in general: Drawn from HLA-typed donors, tens of millions of unique TCRs were held in an early data release.

It was with 60 Vbeta and 13 Jbeta primers that the PCR ran. Measured with immunoSEQ multiplex PCR; TCRdb has only the in-frame clones, and not every one. Of under 150,000 clones detected, around four fifths appear once; the ten largest clones hold 1% to 1.5%. The CDR3 has 15 amino acids. Trimming stripped 0 bases from V and 6 bases from J, with 13 bases between. Germline loops: CDR1 SGDLS, CDR2 YYNGEE. This sequence joins TRBV9 and TRBJ2-1; possibly TRBD1 for D (5 bases). This clonotype originated in a boy younger than 18 in good health and CMV-seronegative. Sequencing used PBMCs. CDR3 protein: CASSVEGAHSNEQFF. In DNA form, the CDR3 reads TGTGCCAGCAGCGTAGAAGGGGCACACTCCAATGAGCAGTTCTTC.